The T cell receptor beta chain under discussion was sequenced for a study of OX40 agonist ivuxolimab in advanced cancers. Study details: Of the patients, three showed partial responses, one with hepatocellular carcinoma and two with cutaneous melanoma. Whole-study results and caveats: At 0.1-3.0 mg/kg, partial responders had clonal expansion among the lowest observed.

Trimming took off 9 bases at V and 4 bases at J, with 11 bases between the two ends. This CDR3 is 12 amino acids long. In germline, CDR1 is LNHDA, CDR2 SQIVND (reference sequence). Clones were sequenced by immunoSEQ multiplex PCR, and TCRdb holds only the in-frame ones, with some missing. The sample has about 50,000 clones; 60% to 80% are singletons. Of note for this clone: Its target is not known.

This TCR derives from an adult with an advanced solid tumor such as melanoma, head and neck, liver or kidney cancer. The sequencing used CD4+ or CD8+ T cells sorted from blood, collected in a trial of the OX40 agonist ivuxolimab. V is TRBV19 and J is TRBJ2-3; TRBD2 might be the D (5 bases). In DNA, the CDR3 is TGTGCCAGCAAAACTAGATCAGATACGCAGTATTTT. It is translated as CASKTRSDTQYF.